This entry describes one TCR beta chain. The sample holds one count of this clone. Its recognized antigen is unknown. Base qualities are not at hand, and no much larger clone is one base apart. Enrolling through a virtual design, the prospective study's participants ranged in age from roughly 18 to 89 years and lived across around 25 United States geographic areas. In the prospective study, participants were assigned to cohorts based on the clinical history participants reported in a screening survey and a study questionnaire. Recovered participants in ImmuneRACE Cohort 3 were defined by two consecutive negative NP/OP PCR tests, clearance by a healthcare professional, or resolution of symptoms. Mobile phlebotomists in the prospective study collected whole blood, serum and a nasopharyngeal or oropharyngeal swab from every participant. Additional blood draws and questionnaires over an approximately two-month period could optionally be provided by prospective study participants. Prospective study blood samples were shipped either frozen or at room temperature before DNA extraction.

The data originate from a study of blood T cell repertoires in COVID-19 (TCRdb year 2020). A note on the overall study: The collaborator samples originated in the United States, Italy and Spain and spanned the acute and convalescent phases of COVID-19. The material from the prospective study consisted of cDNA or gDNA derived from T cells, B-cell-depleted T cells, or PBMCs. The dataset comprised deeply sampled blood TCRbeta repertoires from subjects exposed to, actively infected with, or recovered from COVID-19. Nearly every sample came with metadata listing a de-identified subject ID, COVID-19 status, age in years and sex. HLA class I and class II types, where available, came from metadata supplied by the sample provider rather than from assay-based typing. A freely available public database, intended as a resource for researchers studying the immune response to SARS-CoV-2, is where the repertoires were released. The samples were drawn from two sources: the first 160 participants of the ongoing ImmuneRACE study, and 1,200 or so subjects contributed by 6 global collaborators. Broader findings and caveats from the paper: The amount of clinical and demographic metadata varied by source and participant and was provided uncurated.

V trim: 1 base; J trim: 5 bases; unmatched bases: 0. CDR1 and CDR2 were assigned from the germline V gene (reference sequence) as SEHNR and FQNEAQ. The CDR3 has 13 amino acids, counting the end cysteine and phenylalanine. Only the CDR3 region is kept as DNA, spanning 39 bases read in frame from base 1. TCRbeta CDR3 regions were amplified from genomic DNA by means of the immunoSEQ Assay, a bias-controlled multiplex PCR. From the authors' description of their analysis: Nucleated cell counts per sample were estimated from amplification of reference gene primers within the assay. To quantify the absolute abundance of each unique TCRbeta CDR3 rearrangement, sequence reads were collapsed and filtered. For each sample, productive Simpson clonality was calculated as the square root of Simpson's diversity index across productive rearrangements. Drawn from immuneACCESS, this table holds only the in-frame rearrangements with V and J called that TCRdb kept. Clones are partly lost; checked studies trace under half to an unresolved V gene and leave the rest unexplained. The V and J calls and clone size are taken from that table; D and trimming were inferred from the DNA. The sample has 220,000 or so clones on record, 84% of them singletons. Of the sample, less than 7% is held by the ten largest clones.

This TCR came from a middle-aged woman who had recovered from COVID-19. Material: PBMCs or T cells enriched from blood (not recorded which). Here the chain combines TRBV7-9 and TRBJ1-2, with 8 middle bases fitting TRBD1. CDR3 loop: CASSLGQGYGYTF. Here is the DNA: TGTGCCAGCAGCTTAGGACAGGGGTATGGCTACACCTTC.